This T cell receptor (beta chain) originates from a study of blood T cell repertoires in COVID-19 (dated by TCRdb to the early 2020s). In terms of the full investigation: The collaborator samples originated in the United States, Italy and Spain and spanned the acute and convalescent phases of COVID-19. The sample metadata nearly always contained a de-identified subject ID, COVID-19 status, age in years and sex. Deeply sampled blood TCRbeta repertoires from subjects exposed to, actively infected with, or recovered from COVID-19 were included in the dataset. A freely available public database, intended as a resource for researchers studying the immune response to SARS-CoV-2, is where the repertoires were released. The prospective study material was composed of cDNA or gDNA derived from T cells, B-cell-depleted T cells, or PBMCs. Samples were obtained from the ongoing ImmuneRACE study (first 160 participants) and from some 1,300 subjects provided by 6 global collaborators. Where available, HLA class I and class II types were obtained from metadata supplied by the sample provider rather than from assay-based typing.

What the work shows at the level of the full study, not this receptor alone: The amount of clinical and demographic metadata varied by source and participant and was provided uncurated.

To note about this clone: Its antigen is currently not known. Within one base of it there is no much larger clone, and no base qualities were kept.

The collaborating institutions used their own protocols to collect whole blood in K2EDTA tubes. For TCRbeta analysis, collaborator samples were shipped as frozen whole blood, as isolated PBMCs, or as DNA extracted from either sample type. TCRbeta CDR3 regions were amplified from genomic DNA by means of the immunoSEQ Assay, a bias-controlled multiplex PCR. Per the source publication's procedure: The number of nucleated cells in each sample was estimated from the amplification of reference gene primers within the assay. Sequence reads were collapsed and filtered to measure the absolute abundance of every unique TCRbeta CDR3 rearrangement. For each sample, productive Simpson clonality was calculated as the square root of Simpson's diversity index across productive rearrangements. TCRdb re-hosts the immuneACCESS table, in-frame sequences only. Its copies lack some clones; in the studies checked, an unresolved V gene accounts for under half of them, and the cause for the rest is not known. V and J calls and clone size are as listed in that table; D and trimming were resolved from the DNA. The sample data list 45,000 to 50,000 clones, and 83% of these were observed just once. The ten biggest clones cover 8% to 10% of the sample.

From cysteine to phenylalanine, the CDR3 is 15 amino acids long. Of all the DNA, just the CDR3 is kept, 45 bases in frame from base 1. Here V drops 4 bases and J drops 5 bases, and the junction holds 5 bases not matched to any gene. Sequences SEHNR (CDR1) and FQNEAQ (CDR2) are obtained from the germline V gene (reference sequence). Source material: peripheral blood. The rearrangement combines TRBV7-9 with TRBJ1-6; TRBD1 lines up with 7 middle nucleotides. The receptor comes from a man older than 75 in a cohort sampled during active COVID-19. The DNA reads as follows: TGTGCCAGCAGCTCGAGACAGGGAGATAATTCACCCCTCCACTTT. Translated, it gives CASSSRQGDNSPLHF.